The 27 T cell receptor beta chains below were found in one sample sequenced in a study of response to subunit inactivated influenza vaccine. TCRdb reprocessed the RT-PCR reads with MiXCR, giving one entry per CDR3 protein. The sample holds 280,000 or so distinct CDR3 sequences, about a fifth seen once. The source was PBMCs from blood, collected roughly 20 months after vaccination. The receptors originated from a man in his fifties or sixties who received an inactivated influenza vaccine.

There are a few counts of this clonotype. The V call is TRBV20-1, the J call TRBJ2-7; 14 bases line up with TRBD2. The CDR3 is 15 residues long. Looked up from germline, CDR1 is DFQATT and CDR2 is SNEGSKA (reference sequence). V dropped 5 bases and J dropped 3; count of bases not matched to a gene: 6. The CDR3 loop reads CSAPGTSGGYYEQYF. DNA for the CDR3: TGCAGTGCTCCCGGGACTAGCGGGGGCTACTACGAGCAGTACTTC.

In its sample, this clonotype was seen a few times. The V gene is TRBV20-1, the J gene TRBJ1-1; D is unclear. The germline gives CDR1 DFQATT, CDR2 SNEGSKA (reference sequence). V was trimmed by 3 bases and J by 4 bases, leaving 12 bases between them. The CDR3 contains 13 residues. The CDR3 bases are TGCAGTGCTAGTATCCGGACCCCCACTGAAGCTTTCTTT. It specifies CSASIRTPTEAFF.

V gene TRBV10-3 combines with J gene TRBJ2-1; TRBD1 or TRBD2 may be the D gene (6 bases each). The CDR3 has 15 residues. The germline V gene encodes CDR1 ENHRY and CDR2 SYGVKD. The ends were cut back, 2 bases at V and 9 bases at J, with 17 bases in the middle. The CDR3 loop is CAISERGAPTGEQFF. In nucleotides, the CDR3 is TGTGCCATCAGTGAGAGGGGGGCCCCGACCGGTGAGCAGTTCTTC.

There are a few counts of this clonotype. V and J are TRBV11-3 and TRBJ1-1; 12 bases agree with TRBD1. Germline V gives CDR1 SGHNT, CDR2 YENEEA. J gave up 3 bases and V 1 base, and 6 bases lay outside the gene matches. CDR3 length: 17 residues. The CDR3 sequence: CASSLGDRGRRHTEAFF. CDR3 DNA sequence: TGTGCCAGCAGCTTAGGGGACAGGGGGCGCAGGCACACTGAAGCTTTCTTT.

A few counts support this clonotype. At one of its ends the junction is not consistent with the germline gene, which may arise from a read error. The gene calls are TRBV7-7 and TRBJ2-5; 7 nucleotides line up with TRBD2. The CDR3 is 14 amino acids. Germline CDR1 and CDR2: SSHAT and FNYEAQ (reference sequence). The CDR3: CASSLDVGGETQYF. In DNA form, the CDR3 reads TGTGCTAGCAGCTTAGACGTGGGAGGGGAGACCCAGTACTTC.

This clonotype has a handful of counts. The gene calls are TRBV12-3 or TRBV12-4 and TRBJ1-2; no clear D gene. V was pared by 5 bases and J by 6 bases, with 16 bases between. This CDR3 has 14 residues. CDR3 protein: CASSPRVNSDGYTF. DNA for the CDR3: TGTGCCAGCAGTCCTCGGGTCAATTCGGATGGCTACACCTTC.

There are many counts of this clonotype. The chain employs TRBV4-1 and TRBJ1-1, with TRBD1 as a possible D gene (6 bases). There are 14 residues in the CDR3. Germline CDR1 MGHRA, CDR2 YSYEKL. V was cut by 7 bases and J by 5 bases, with 17 bases left in between. CDR3: CASTSARGRTEAFF. The CDR3 coding sequence is TGCGCCAGCACCAGTGCAAGGGGGAGAACTGAAGCTTTCTTT.

A few counts support this clonotype. V is TRBV11-2 and J is TRBJ2-3; 11 nucleotides match TRBD2. Losses at the gene ends were 5 bases for V and 2 bases for J; bases not matched to a gene: 9. The CDR3 has 17 residues. CDR1 SGHAT and CDR2 FQNNGV come from the germline V gene. The CDR3 region is CASSPLLAGVITDTQYF. DNA of the CDR3: TGTGCCAGCAGCCCACTACTAGCGGGAGTCATCACAGATACGCAGTATTTT.

This clonotype was seen a handful of times. The V call is TRBV4-3, the J call TRBJ1-2; D uncertain. Looked up from germline, CDR1 is LGHNA and CDR2 is YSLEER. Trimming took 0 bases from V and 4 from J, leaving 21 bases between them. The CDR3 loop spans 18 amino acids. The CDR3 bases are TGCGCCAGCAGCCAAGATTGGGTCCCCCTGGGTCGAAGCTATGGCTACACCTTC. Translating it yields CASSQDWVPLGRSYGYTF.

This chain connects TRBV28 to TRBJ1-5; D ambiguous. CDR1 MDHEN and CDR2 SYDVKM come from the germline V gene. Trimming pared 4 bases from V and 9 bases from J, leaving 16 bases between. There are 14 residues in the CDR3. The chain's CDR3 is CASSSSSSSWPQHF. For the CDR3, the DNA is TGTGCCAGCAGTTCCTCGTCCTCTTCATGGCCCCAGCATTTT.

There are a few counts of this clonotype. This rearrangement joins TRBV19 to TRBJ2-1, with a possible D match to TRBD2 (5 bases). The CDR3 has 15 amino acids. The V and J ends lost 0 bases and 4 bases respectively, with 10 bases between them. Per the germline V gene, CDR1 is LNHDA and CDR2 is SQIVND (reference sequence). CDR3 region: CASSIESGAYNEQFF. CDR3 sequence (DNA): TGTGCCAGTAGTATAGAAAGCGGAGCATACAATGAGCAGTTCTTC.

CDR3 region: CASSYSQGASGNQPQHF. The CDR3 nucleotides read TGTGCCAGCAGTTACTCGCAGGGGGCAAGTGGCAATCAGCCCCAGCATTTT. The genes are TRBV6-5 and TRBJ1-5; 8 bases align to TRBD1. This CDR3 spans 17 amino acids. The V and J ends lost 0 bases and 2 bases, in that order; junction bases with no gene match: 6. The germline V gene has CDR1 MNHEY and CDR2 SVGAGI.

This clonotype was recorded many times. The V gene is TRBV19, the J gene TRBJ1-5, with TRBD1 matching over 8 bases. CDR3 length equals 15 residues. Losses at the gene ends were 6 bases for V and 1 base for J; bases not matched to a gene: 5. Per the germline V gene, CDR1 is LNHDA and CDR2 is SQIVND (reference sequence). The CDR3 loop reads CASRTGQGSNQPQHF. The CDR3 DNA follows: TGTGCCAGTAGGACTGGACAGGGCAGCAATCAGCCCCAGCATTTT.

The rearrangement uses TRBV29-1 and TRBJ2-7; possible D gene TRBD2, 5 bases. The V gene's germline CDR1 is SQVTM and CDR2 ANQGSEA. The CDR3 totals 13 residues. The V end lost 6 bases, the J end lost 8 bases, and 20 bases lay between the germline ends. CDR3 region: CSVFVPGSGKQYF. CDR3 bases: TGCAGCGTGTTCGTCCCCGGATCGGGAAAGCAGTACTTC.

This clonotype was counted a few times. The chain uses TRBV29-1 and TRBJ2-1; 15 bases match TRBD2. V lost 3 bases and J lost 7; bases outside the gene matches: 4. This CDR3 region has 15 residues. Germline CDR1 is SQVTM and CDR2 is ANQGSEA. The CDR3 here is CSVELGLAGGNEQFF. CDR3 nucleotide sequence: TGCAGCGTTGAGTTAGGACTAGCGGGAGGGAATGAGCAGTTCTTC.

This chain connects TRBV10-1 to TRBJ2-3, with D possibly TRBD2 on 5 matching bases. The V gene's germline CDR1 is WNHNN and CDR2 SYGVQD (reference sequence). This CDR3 spans 13 amino acids. Trimming cost V 3 bases and J 8 bases, with 12 bases left between them. CDR3 sequence (DNA): TGCGCCAGCAGTGAAAGCGGTAGAGGTACGCAGTATTTT. This codes for CASSESGRGTQYF.

This clonotype was observed a handful of times. The V call is TRBV27, the J call TRBJ1-5; 7 bases align to TRBD1. The CDR3 contains 15 residues. Germline lookup yields CDR1 MNHEY and CDR2 SMNVEV (reference sequence). The J segment lost 0 bases and the V segment lost 6 bases, leaving 5 bases of the junction unmatched. CDR3 in amino acids: CASRRTGVSNQPQHF. DNA of the CDR3: TGTGCCAGCAGAAGGACAGGAGTTAGCAATCAGCCCCAGCATTTT.

This clonotype was seen a few times. The V gene is TRBV5-1, the J gene TRBJ1-1; 7 bases line up with TRBD1. CDR1 and CDR2 (germline): SGHRS, YFSETQ. J gave up 0 bases and V 5 bases, and 7 bases lay outside the gene matches. This CDR3 spans 15 amino acids. The CDR3 region is CASSRSGTVNTEAFF. The DNA of the CDR3 is TGCGCCAGCAGTCGCTCCGGGACAGTGAACACTGAAGCTTTCTTT. Together with reference TRBV5-1 and TRBJ1-1, the CDR3 gives the full variable domain: KAGVTQTPRYLIKTRGQQVTLSCSPISGHRSVSWYQQTPGQGLQFLFEYFSETQRNKGNFPGRFSGRQFSNSRSEMNVSTLELGDSALYLCASSRSGTVNTEAFFGQGTRLTVV.

This clonotype was counted only a few times. The chain recombines TRBV20-1 with TRBJ1-6, with TRBD1 identical over 7 bases. The V gene's germline CDR1 is DFQATT and CDR2 SNEGSKA (reference sequence). V shed 3 bases, J shed 9 bases, and the junction held 8 bases outside the gene matches. The CDR3 has 14 residues. The CDR3 loop reads CSARRQGPGSPLHF. The CDR3 nucleotides read TGCAGTGCTAGGCGACAGGGTCCGGGTTCACCCCTCCACTTT.

The V call is TRBV5-1, the J call TRBJ2-1; TRBD1 matches at 7 bases. CDR3 size: 16 residues. Germline V CDR1 and CDR2: SGHRS, YFSETQ. The V and J ends lost 2 bases and 0 bases, in that order; junction bases with no gene match: 5. CDR3 protein: CASSLRGLSSYNEQFF. The CDR3 DNA sequence: TGCGCCAGCAGCTTAAGGGGGCTAAGCTCCTACAATGAGCAGTTCTTC.

The table lists this clonotype with a few counts. The V and J genes are TRBV4-2 and TRBJ2-3, with D tentatively TRBD2 (5 bases). Germline lookup yields CDR1 LGHNA and CDR2 YNFKEQ. The CDR3 length is 15 residues. Trimming shortened V by 1 base and J by 2 bases, and 10 bases separated the two germline ends. The CDR3 spells CASSQAPAVTDTQYF. The CDR3 bases are TGTGCCAGCAGCCAAGCCCCAGCGGTCACAGATACGCAGTATTTT.

This clonotype was counted only a few times. In DNA, the CDR3 is TGTGCCAGCAGCCCGACCGGGACAGGGGGTGCTTCACCCCTCCACTTT. This codes for CASSPTGTGGASPLHF. The chain carries TRBV6-2 or TRBV6-3 and TRBJ1-6, with 11 bases that match TRBD1. CDR3 length equals 16 residues. V lost 6 bases, J lost 9 bases, and 10 bases stayed unmatched. Germline assignment: CDR1 MNHEY and CDR2 SVGEGT.

The J gene is TRBJ2-3, the V gene TRBV19, with 8 bases aligning to TRBD1. The CDR3 sequence is 18 residues long. J gave up 0 bases and V 5 bases, and 13 bases lay outside the gene matches. Germline assignment: CDR1 LNHDA and CDR2 SQIVND (reference sequence). The CDR3 nucleotides read TGTGCCAGTAGTTCCCGTTCCGGGACAGGCCTTAGCACAGATACGCAGTATTTT. Translated, it gives CASSSRSGTGLSTDTQYF.

The CDR3 sequence is CATAGQIYEQYF. CDR3 bases: TGTGCCACCGCGGGACAGATCTACGAGCAGTACTTC. The V call is TRBV2, the J call TRBJ2-7, with D tentatively TRBD1 (7 bases). Germline V gene lookup returns CDR1 SNHLY and CDR2 FYNNEI. The germline V and J ends were trimmed by 10 bases and 3 bases, with 13 bases remaining between them. The CDR3 contains 12 residues.

The V and J genes are TRBV6-1 and TRBJ2-1; D is perhaps TRBD1 (7 bases). Trimming stripped 6 bases from V and 7 bases from J, with 13 bases between. CDR1 MNHNS and CDR2 SASEGT come from the germline V gene. The CDR3 is made up of 13 amino acids. Written as DNA, the CDR3 is TGTGCCAGCAGAAAGACAGGGACTAATGAGCAGTTCTTC. It specifies CASRKTGTNEQFF.

CDR3 loop: CASSKGRTNEKLFF. CDR3 nucleotide sequence: TGTGCCAGCTCCAAGGGACGGACTAATGAAAAACTGTTTTTT. V and J are TRBV18 and TRBJ1-4, with D perhaps matching TRBD1 (5 bases). This CDR3 is built from 14 residues. Germline-derived CDR1 and CDR2 are KGHSH and LQKENI. V shed 6 bases and J shed 2 bases, with 10 bases lying between them.

This chain links TRBV9 with TRBJ2-2; D is undetermined. CDR3 size: 15 residues. Germline lookup yields CDR1 SGDLS and CDR2 YYNGEE. V lost 0 bases and J lost 6, with 12 bases in between. The CDR3 DNA reads TGTGCCAGCAGCGTAGCCAGCAATTGGCCCGGGGAGCTGTTTTTT. It specifies CASSVASNWPGELFF. The full variable domain, with the rest looked up from reference TRBV9 and TRBJ2-2, is DSGVTQTPKHLITATGQRVTLRCSPRSGDLSVYWYQQSLDQGLQFLIQYYNGEERAKGNILERFSAQQFPDLHSELNLSSLELGDSALYFCASSVASNWPGELFFGEGSRLTVL.